This T cell receptor beta chain was obtained from a study of T cells in women clearing cervical HPV infection. Findings and caveats of the study: CIN3+ cases had significantly higher TCR repertoire richness than controls, but evenness did not differ. Combining TCR richness with V gene abundances gave around 0.87 AUC.

Clones were read by immunoSEQ multiplex PCR, and TCRdb kept only the in-frame ones, dropping some. This sample's table reports roughly 30,000 clones. Dot-blot hybridization genotyped cervical HPV amplified with MY09/MY11 PCR. The CDR3 sequence is 13 residues long. Germline V lookup: CDR1 SGHVS, CDR2 FQNEAQ. About this clone itself: Antigen: not known. The sequenced fragment ends 3 residues before the CDR3 boundary, so the rest is inferred from the germline J gene.

The chain carries TRBV7-8 and TRBJ2-3; D is perhaps TRBD2 (6 bases). The sequenced material came from blood buffy coat. The TCR was taken from a woman aged 18 to 75 with a cervical HPV16 infection that either progressed to CIN3+ or cleared (not recorded which). CDR3 DNA (partial): TGTGCCAGCAGCTTAGCGGAGGGTCAGCCG. Protein product: CASSLAEGQP. The CDR3 as a whole reads CASSLAEGQPQYF. The full variable domain, in which reference TRBV7-8 and TRBJ2-3 provide the parts outside the CDR3, is GAGVSQSPRYKVAKRGQDVALRCDPISGHVSLFWYQQALGQGPEFLTYFQNEAQLDKSGLPSDRFFAERPEGSVSTLKIQRTQQEDSAVYLCASSLAEGQPQYFGPGTRLTVL.